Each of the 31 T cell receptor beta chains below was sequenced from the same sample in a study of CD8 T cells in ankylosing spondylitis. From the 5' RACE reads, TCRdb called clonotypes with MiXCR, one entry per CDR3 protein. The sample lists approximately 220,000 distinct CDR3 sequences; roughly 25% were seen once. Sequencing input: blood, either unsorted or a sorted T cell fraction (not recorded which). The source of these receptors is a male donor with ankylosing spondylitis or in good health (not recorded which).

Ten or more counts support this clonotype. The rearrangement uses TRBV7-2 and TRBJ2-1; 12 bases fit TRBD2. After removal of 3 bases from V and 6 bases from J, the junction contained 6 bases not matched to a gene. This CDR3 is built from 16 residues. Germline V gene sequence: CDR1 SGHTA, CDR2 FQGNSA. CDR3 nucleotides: TGTGCCAGCAGCTTCCCTAGCGGGAGGGTTGGCAATGAGCAGTTCTTC. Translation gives CASSFPSGRVGNEQFF.

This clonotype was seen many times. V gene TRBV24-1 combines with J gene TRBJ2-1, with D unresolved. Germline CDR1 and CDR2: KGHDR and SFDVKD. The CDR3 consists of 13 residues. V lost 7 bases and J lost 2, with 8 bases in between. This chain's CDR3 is CATRGTTYNEQFF. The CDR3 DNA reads TGTGCCACCAGGGGAACCACCTACAATGAGCAGTTCTTC.

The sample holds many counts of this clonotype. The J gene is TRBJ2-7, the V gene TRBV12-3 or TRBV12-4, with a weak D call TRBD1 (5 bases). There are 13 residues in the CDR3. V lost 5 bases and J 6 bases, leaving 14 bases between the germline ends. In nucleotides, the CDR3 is TGTGCCAGCAGTGCGTCTCCTAGGGGCGAGCAGTACTTC. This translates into CASSASPRGEQYF.

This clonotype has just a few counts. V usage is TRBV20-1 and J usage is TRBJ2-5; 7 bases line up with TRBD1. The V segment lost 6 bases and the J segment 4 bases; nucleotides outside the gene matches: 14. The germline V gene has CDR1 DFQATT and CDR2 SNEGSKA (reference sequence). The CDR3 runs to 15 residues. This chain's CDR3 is CSARWTGGVIETQYF. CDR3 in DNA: TGCAGTGCGCGCTGGACAGGAGGCGTGATAGAGACCCAGTACTTC.

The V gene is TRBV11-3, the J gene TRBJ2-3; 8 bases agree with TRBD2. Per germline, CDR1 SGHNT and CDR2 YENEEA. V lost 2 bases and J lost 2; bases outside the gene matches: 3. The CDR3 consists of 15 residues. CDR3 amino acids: CASSLREGPTDTQYF. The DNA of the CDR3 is TGTGCCAGCAGCTTACGGGAGGGCCCCACAGATACGCAGTATTTT.

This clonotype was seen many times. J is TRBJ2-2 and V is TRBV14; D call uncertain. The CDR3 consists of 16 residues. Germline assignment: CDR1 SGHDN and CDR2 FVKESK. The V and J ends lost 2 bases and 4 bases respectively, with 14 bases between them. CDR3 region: CASSQFSPDTTGELFF. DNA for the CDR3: TGTGCCAGCAGCCAATTCTCCCCCGACACCACCGGGGAGCTGTTTTTT.

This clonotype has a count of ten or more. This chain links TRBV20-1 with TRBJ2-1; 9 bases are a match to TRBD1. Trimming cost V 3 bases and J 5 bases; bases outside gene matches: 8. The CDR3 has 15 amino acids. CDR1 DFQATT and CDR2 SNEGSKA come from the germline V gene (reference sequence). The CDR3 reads CSASQPGQGNNEQFF. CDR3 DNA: TGCAGTGCTAGCCAACCGGGACAGGGCAACAATGAGCAGTTCTTC.

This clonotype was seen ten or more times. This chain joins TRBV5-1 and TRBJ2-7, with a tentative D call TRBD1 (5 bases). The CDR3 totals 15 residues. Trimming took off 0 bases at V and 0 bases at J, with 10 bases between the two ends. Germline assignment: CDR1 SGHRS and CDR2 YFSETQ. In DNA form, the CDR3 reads TGCGCCAGCAGCTTGGATGGGGCAAGCTCCTACGAGCAGTACTTC. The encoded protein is CASSLDGASSYEQYF.

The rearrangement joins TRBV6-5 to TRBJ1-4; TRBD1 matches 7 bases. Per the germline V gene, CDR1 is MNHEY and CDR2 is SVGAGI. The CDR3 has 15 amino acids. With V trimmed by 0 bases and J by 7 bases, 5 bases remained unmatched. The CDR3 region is CASSYSTGKSEKLFF. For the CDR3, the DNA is TGTGCCAGCAGTTACTCGACAGGGAAGAGTGAAAAACTGTTTTTT.

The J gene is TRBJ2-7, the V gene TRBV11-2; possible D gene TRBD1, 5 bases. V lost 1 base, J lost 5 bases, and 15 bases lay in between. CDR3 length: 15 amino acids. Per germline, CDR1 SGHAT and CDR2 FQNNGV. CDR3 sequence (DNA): TGTGCCAGCAGCTTAGGTGTGCTAGGGGTCCACGAGCAGTACTTC. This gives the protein CASSLGVLGVHEQYF.

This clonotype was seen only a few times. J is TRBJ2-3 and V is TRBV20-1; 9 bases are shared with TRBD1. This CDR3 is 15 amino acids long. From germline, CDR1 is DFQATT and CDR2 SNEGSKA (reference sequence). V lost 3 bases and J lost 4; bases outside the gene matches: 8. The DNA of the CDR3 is TGCAGTGCTAGTAAAGGACAGGGGAAAGCAGATACGCAGTATTTT. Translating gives CSASKGQGKADTQYF.

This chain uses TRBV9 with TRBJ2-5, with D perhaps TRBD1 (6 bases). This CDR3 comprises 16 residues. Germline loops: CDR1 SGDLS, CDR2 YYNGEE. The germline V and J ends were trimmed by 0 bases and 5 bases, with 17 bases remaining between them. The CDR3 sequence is CASSVDDTGTYETQYF. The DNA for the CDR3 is TGTGCCAGCAGCGTAGATGACACGGGGACATACGAGACCCAGTACTTC.

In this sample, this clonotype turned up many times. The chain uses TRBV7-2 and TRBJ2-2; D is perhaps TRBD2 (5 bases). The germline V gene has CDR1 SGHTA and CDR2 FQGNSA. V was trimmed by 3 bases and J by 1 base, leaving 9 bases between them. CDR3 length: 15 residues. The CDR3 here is CASSFLAENTGELFF. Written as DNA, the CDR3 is TGTGCCAGCAGCTTTCTAGCCGAGAACACCGGGGAGCTGTTTTTT. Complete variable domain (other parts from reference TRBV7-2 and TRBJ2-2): GAGVSQSPSNKVTEKGKDVELRCDPISGHTALYWYRQSLGQGLEFLIYFQGNSAPDKSGLPSDRFSAERTGGSVSTLTIQRTQQEDSAVYLCASSFLAENTGELFFGEGSRLTVL.

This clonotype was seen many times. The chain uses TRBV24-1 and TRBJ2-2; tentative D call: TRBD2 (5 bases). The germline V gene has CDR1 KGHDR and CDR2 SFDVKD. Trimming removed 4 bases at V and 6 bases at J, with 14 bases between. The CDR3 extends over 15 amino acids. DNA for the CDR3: TGTGCCACCAGTGACCTCGGGGTCTCCGCCGGGGAGCTGTTTTTT. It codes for CATSDLGVSAGELFF.

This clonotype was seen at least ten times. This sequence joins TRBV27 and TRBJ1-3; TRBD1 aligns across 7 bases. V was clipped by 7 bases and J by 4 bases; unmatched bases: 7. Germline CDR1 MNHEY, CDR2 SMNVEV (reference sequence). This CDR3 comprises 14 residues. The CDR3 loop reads CASKPGQLGNTIYF. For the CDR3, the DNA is TGTGCCAGCAAACCGGGACAGTTAGGAAACACCATATATTTT.

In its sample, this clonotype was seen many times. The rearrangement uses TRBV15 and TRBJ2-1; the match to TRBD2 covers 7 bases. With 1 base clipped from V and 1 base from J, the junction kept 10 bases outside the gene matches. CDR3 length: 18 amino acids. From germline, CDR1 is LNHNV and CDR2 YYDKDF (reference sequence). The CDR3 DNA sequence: TGTGCCACCAGCAGAGTGGGGTTGGGGACTACATCCTACAATGAGCAGTTCTTC. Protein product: CATSRVGLGTTSYNEQFF. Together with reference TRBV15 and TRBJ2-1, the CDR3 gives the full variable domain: DAMVIQNPRYQVTQFGKPVTLSCSQTLNHNVMYWYQQKSSQAPKLLFHYYDKDFNNEADTPDNFQSRRPNTSFCFLDIRSPGLGDTAMYLCATSRVGLGTTSYNEQFFGPGTRLTVL.

In DNA, the CDR3 is TGTGCCACCAGCCAGGGGGTTGGCTACACCTTC. It specifies CATSQGVGYTF. V is TRBV24-1 and J is TRBJ1-2; TRBD1 aligns across 7 bases. The germline CDR1 and CDR2 sequences are KGHDR and SFDVKD. The length of the CDR3 is 11 residues. Trimming cost V 7 bases and J 7 bases; bases outside gene matches: 2.

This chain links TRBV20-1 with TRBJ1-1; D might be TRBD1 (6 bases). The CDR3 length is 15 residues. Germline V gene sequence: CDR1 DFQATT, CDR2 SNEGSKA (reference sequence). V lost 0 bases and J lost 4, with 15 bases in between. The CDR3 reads CSARDIGGRGTEAFF. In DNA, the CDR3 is TGCAGTGCTAGAGATATAGGGGGAAGGGGCACTGAAGCTTTCTTT.

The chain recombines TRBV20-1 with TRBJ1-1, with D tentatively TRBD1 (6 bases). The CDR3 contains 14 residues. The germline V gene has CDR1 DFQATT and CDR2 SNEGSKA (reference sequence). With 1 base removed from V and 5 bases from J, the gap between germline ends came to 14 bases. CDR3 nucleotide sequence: TGCAGTGCTAGAGGGCCCAGGGGAGGAACTGAAGCTTTCTTT. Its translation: CSARGPRGGTEAFF.

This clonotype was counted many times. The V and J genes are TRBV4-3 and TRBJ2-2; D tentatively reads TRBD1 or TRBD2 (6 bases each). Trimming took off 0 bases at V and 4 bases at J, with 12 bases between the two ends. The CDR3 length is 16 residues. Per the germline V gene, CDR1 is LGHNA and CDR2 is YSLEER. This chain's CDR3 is CASSQERGTSTGELFF. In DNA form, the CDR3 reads TGCGCCAGCAGCCAAGAGCGCGGGACATCCACCGGGGAGCTGTTTTTT.

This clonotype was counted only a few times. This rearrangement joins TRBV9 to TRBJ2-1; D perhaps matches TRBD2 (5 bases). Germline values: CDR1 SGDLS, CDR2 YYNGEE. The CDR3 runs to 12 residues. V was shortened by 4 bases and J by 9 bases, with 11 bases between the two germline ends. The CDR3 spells CASSSRESEQFF. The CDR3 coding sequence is TGTGCCAGCAGCTCGAGGGAGAGTGAGCAGTTCTTC.

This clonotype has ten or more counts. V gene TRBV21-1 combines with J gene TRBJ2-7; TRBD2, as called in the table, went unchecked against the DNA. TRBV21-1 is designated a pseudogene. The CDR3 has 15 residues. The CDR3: CASSREGTSGYEQYF. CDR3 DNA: TGTGCCAGCAGCAGAGAGGGGACTAGCGGCTACGAGCAGTACTTC.

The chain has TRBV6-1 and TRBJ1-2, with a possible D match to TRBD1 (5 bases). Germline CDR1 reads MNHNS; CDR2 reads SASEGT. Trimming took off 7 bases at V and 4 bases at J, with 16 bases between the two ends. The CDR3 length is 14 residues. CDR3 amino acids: CASKKGSGVYGYTF. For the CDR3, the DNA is TGTGCCAGCAAGAAGGGGTCCGGAGTCTATGGCTACACCTTC.

This CDR3 reads CASSFFGGGETQYF. Written as DNA, the CDR3 is TGCGCCAGCAGCTTTTTCGGGGGCGGAGAGACCCAGTACTTC. The genes are TRBV5-1 and TRBJ2-5, with D perhaps assigned TRBD1 or TRBD2 (6 bases each). Germline V gene lookup returns CDR1 SGHRS and CDR2 YFSETQ. The CDR3 has 14 residues. V lost 2 bases to trimming and J lost 4 bases, with 12 bases between them.

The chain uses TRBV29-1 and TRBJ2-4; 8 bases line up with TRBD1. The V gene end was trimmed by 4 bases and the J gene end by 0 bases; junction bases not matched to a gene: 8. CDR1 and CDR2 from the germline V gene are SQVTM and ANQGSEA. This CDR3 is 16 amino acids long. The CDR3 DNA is TGCAGCGTTGCTCGAGGGACAGGACTAGCCAAAAACATTCAGTACTTC. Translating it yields CSVARGTGLAKNIQYF.

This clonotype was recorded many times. CDR3 sequence: CSAGQGGANEKLFF. CDR3 sequence (DNA): TGCAGTGCTGGCCAGGGCGGAGCTAATGAAAAACTGTTTTTT. The chain employs TRBV20-1 and TRBJ1-4, with D perhaps matching TRBD1 (5 bases). Trimming stripped 5 bases from V and 3 bases from J, with 13 bases between. Germline assignment: CDR1 DFQATT and CDR2 SNEGSKA (reference sequence). The CDR3 spans 14 residues.

The CDR3 region has the DNA TGTGCCAGCCGTTTGGGGGAACTTTTAAATGAGCAGTTCTTC. Protein sequence: CASRLGELLNEQFF. This chain links TRBV6-2 or TRBV6-3 with TRBJ2-1, with D perhaps matching TRBD1 or TRBD2 (5 bases each). This CDR3 has 14 residues. The germline gives CDR1 MNHEY, CDR2 SVGEGT. V was trimmed by 8 bases and J by 7 bases, leaving 18 bases between them.

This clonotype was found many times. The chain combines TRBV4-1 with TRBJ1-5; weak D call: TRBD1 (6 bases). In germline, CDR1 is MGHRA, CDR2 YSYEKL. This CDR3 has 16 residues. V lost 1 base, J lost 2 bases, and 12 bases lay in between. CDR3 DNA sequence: TGCGCCAGCAGCCAAGGCCCAGGGGAGGGCAATCAGCCCCAGCATTTT. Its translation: CASSQGPGEGNQPQHF.

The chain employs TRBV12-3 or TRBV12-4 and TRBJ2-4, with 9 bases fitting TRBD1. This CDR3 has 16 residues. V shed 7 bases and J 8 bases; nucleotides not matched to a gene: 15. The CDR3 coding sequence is TGTGCCAGCAAGCAACACCCCGGGACAGGGTCCGACATTCAGTACTTC. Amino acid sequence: CASKQHPGTGSDIQYF.

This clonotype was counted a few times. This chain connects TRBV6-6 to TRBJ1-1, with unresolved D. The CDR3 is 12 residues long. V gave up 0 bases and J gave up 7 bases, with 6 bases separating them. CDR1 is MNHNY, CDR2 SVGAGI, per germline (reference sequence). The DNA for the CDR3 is TGTGCCAGCAGTTACTCGATCAGTGAAGCTTTCTTT. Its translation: CASSYSISEAFF.

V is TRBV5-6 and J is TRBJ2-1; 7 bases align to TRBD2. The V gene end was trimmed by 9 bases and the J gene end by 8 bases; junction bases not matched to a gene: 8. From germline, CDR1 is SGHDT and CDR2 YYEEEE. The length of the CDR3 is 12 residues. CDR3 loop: CAMSLGRYEQFF. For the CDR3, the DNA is TGTGCCATGAGCCTCGGGAGGTATGAGCAGTTCTTC.